The clone carrying this T cell receptor beta chain was seen many times. The sample is drawn from a study of T cells after yellow fever vaccination. Study-level information: In the case of low-cell-number fractions, SMART-Seq v4 Ultra Low Input was used for preparation.

In TCRdb, the 5' RACE reads were re-called with MiXCR into one record per CDR3 protein. The sample includes around 310,000 distinct CDR3 sequences, roughly 9.4% of them seen just once. V gave up 0 bases and J gave up 0 bases, with 7 bases separating them. There are 15 residues in the CDR3. CDR1 and CDR2 (germline): SGHRS, YFSETQ. The chain uses TRBV5-1 and TRBJ2-1; D possibly corresponds to TRBD2 (6 bases). The TCR originated in a man younger than 35 who received the YFV17D yellow fever vaccine. The source material was PBMCs, sampled on the day of the first yellow fever vaccination. CDR3 nucleotide sequence: TGCGCCAGCAGCTTGGGGGGGGTCTCCTACAATGAGCAGTTCTTC. Translating gives CASSLGGVSYNEQFF.